Listed below are T cell receptor beta chains from one sample, sequenced in a study of blood T cell repertoires in COVID-19. Some clones are missing from TCRdb's copy, which holds only in-frame ones; the method was immunoSEQ multiplex PCR. The sample carries roughly 90,000 clones, about 85% recorded once. The sample taken for sequencing was peripheral blood. The receptors derive from a human donor in a cohort sampled during active COVID-19. CDR3s include the opening cysteine and the closing phenylalanine or tryptophan. D genes are given only for firm matches. Clone sizes are given selectively: once, few, many, or a class where the clone is expanded.

D: NA; size: once; V: TRBV24-1; J: TRBJ2-1; CDR3: CATSDTRASQYNEQFF; DNA: TGTGCCACCAGTGATACCCGGGCTAGCCAATACAATGAGCAGTTCTTC
D: TRBD1; size: many; V: TRBV3-1/TRBV3-2; J: TRBJ2-7; CDR3: CASSPRDRVSYEQYF; DNA: TGTGCCAGCAGCCCCCGGGACAGGGTTTCCTACGAGCAGTACTTC
D: NA; size: NA; V: TRBV6-2/TRBV6-3; J: TRBJ1-1; CDR3: CASSYPEEATEAFF; DNA: TGTGCCAGCAGTTACCCGGAGGAAGCCACTGAAGCTTTCTTT
D: NA; size: NA; V: TRBV6-1; J: TRBJ1-5; CDR3: CASSEYPADYSNQPQHF; DNA: TGTGCCAGCAGTGAATATCCGGCAGACTATAGCAATCAGCCCCAGCATTTT
D: TRBD2; size: NA; V: TRBV9; J: TRBJ2-5; CDR3: CASSARAGTSGRQETQYF; DNA: TGTGCCAGCAGCGCCCGCGCTGGGACTAGCGGGAGACAAGAGACCCAGTACTTC
D: NA; size: few; V: TRBV18; J: TRBJ2-6; CDR3: CASSPGFAGSGANVLTF; DNA: TGTGCCAGCTCACCAGGCTTCGCAGGCTCTGGGGCCAACGTCCTGACTTTC
D: TRBD1; size: NA; V: TRBV30; J: TRBJ1-2; CDR3: CAWSVRGPDYYGYTF; DNA: TGTGCCTGGAGTGTCAGGGGGCCGGACTACTATGGCTACACCTTC
D: TRBD2; size: NA; V: TRBV9; J: TRBJ2-7; CDR3: CASSVGLAGTYEQYF; DNA: TGTGCCAGCAGCGTAGGACTAGCGGGCACCTACGAGCAGTACTTC
D: TRBD1; size: NA; V: TRBV6-5; J: TRBJ1-2; CDR3: CASSRRTGAGGGYTF; DNA: TGTGCCAGCAGTCGTAGGACAGGGGCAGGGGGGGGCTACACCTTC
D: TRBD1; size: NA; V: TRBV9; J: TRBJ1-1; CDR3: CASSVGTGDAEAFF; DNA: TGTGCCAGCAGCGTAGGGACAGGGGACGCTGAAGCTTTCTTT
D: TRBD1; size: NA; V: TRBV6-2/TRBV6-3; J: TRBJ2-5; CDR3: CASSRGQGIGETQYF; DNA: TGTGCCAGCAGTAGGGGACAGGGAATAGGAGAGACCCAGTACTTC
D: TRBD2; size: NA; V: TRBV4-1; J: TRBJ2-7; CDR3: CASSQPRDYPNSYEQYF; DNA: TGCGCCAGCAGCCAACCCCGGGACTATCCCAACTCCTACGAGCAGTACTTC
D: TRBD1; size: few; V: TRBV19; J: TRBJ1-2; CDR3: CASSPGQDNYGYTF; DNA: TGTGCCAGTAGTCCCGGACAGGATAACTATGGCTACACCTTC
D: NA; size: NA; V: TRBV5-3; J: TRBJ2-7; CDR3: CARSLVQRVSYEQYF; DNA: TGTGCCAGAAGCTTGGTCCAGCGGGTCTCCTACGAGCAGTACTTC
D: NA; size: NA; V: TRBV29-1; J: TRBJ1-5; CDR3: CSVGQGSNQPQHF; DNA: TGCAGCGTGGGCCAGGGCTCCAATCAGCCCCAGCATTTT
D: NA; size: NA; V: TRBV7-9; J: TRBJ1-6; CDR3: CASSSPVSPLHF; DNA: TGTGCCAGCAGCTCCCCAGTTTCACCCCTCCACTTT
D: NA; size: NA; V: TRBV28; J: TRBJ2-7; CDR3: CASSLGSRDTSPFF; DNA: TGTGCCAGCAGTTTAGGGAGCCGGGACACCTCCCCCTTTTTC
D: TRBD1; size: few; V: TRBV3-1/TRBV3-2; J: TRBJ1-1; CDR3: CASRGQGGTEAFF; DNA: TGTGCCAGCAGAGGACAGGGAGGCACTGAAGCTTTCTTT
D: NA; size: few; V: TRBV28; J: TRBJ1-2; CDR3: CASNYHRGYGYTF; DNA: TGTGCCAGCAACTACCACCGGGGGTATGGCTACACCTTC
D: NA; size: NA; V: TRBV11-2; J: TRBJ2-7; CDR3: CASSLDLFVSAPYEQYF; DNA: TGTGCCAGCAGTTTAGACCTTTTTGTTAGCGCTCCCTACGAGCAGTACTTC
D: TRBD1; size: NA; V: TRBV12-3/TRBV12-4; J: TRBJ1-1; CDR3: CASSLSAGGEAFF; DNA: TGTGCCAGCAGTTTATCGGCAGGGGGTGAAGCTTTCTTT
D: NA; size: NA; V: TRBV30; J: TRBJ1-2; CDR3: CAWSNQVLNYGYTF; DNA: TGTGCCTGGAGCAACCAGGTTTTAAACTATGGCTACACCTTC
D: TRBD2; size: NA; V: TRBV5-1; J: TRBJ2-5; CDR3: CASSLSVAGGQETQYF; DNA: TGCGCCAGCAGCTTGAGTGTGGCGGGAGGACAAGAGACCCAGTACTTC
D: NA; size: NA; V: TRBV27; J: TRBJ1-1; CDR3: CASRQRWSEAFF; DNA: TGTGCCAGTAGACAGAGGTGGTCTGAAGCTTTCTTT
D: NA; size: NA; V: TRBV12-3/TRBV12-4; J: TRBJ1-2; CDR3: CASSLGGAYTF; DNA: TGTGCCAGCAGCCTCGGTGGGGCCTACACCTTC
D: NA; size: NA; V: TRBV5-4; J: TRBJ1-1; CDR3: CASSQNYGGTEAFF; DNA: TGTGCCAGCAGCCAGAACTACGGGGGGACTGAAGCTTTCTTT
D: TRBD1; size: NA; V: TRBV18; J: TRBJ1-3; CDR3: CASSPTTGGNGNTIYF; DNA: TGTGCCAGCTCACCGACGACAGGGGGAAATGGAAACACCATATATTTT
D: NA; size: NA; V: TRBV27; J: TRBJ1-1; CDR3: CASSFGGALTEAFF; DNA: TGTGCCAGCAGTTTTGGCGGGGCCCTCACTGAAGCTTTCTTT
D: NA; size: NA; V: TRBV5-1; J: TRBJ2-2; CDR3: CASSARGFANTGELFF; DNA: TGCGCCAGCAGCGCGAGGGGGTTCGCGAACACCGGGGAGCTGTTTTTT
D: TRBD1; size: NA; V: TRBV6-2/TRBV6-3; J: TRBJ1-2; CDR3: CASSWDRTLNYGYTF; DNA: TGTGCCAGCAGTTGGGACAGGACACTTAACTATGGCTACACCTTC
D: NA; size: NA; V: TRBV29-1; J: TRBJ1-5; CDR3: CSVGGSRNQPQHF; DNA: TGCAGCGTCGGGGGGTCACGCAATCAGCCCCAGCATTTT
D: TRBD2; size: NA; V: TRBV11-2; J: TRBJ2-5; CDR3: CASSQLAGGLKETQYF; DNA: TGTGCCAGCAGCCAATTAGCGGGGGGCTTAAAAGAGACCCAGTACTTC
D: NA; size: NA; V: TRBV30; J: TRBJ1-4; CDR3: CAQSAGGGEKLFF; DNA: TGTGCCCAAAGTGCGGGGGGAGGGGAAAAACTGTTTTTT